Each of the 13 T cell receptor beta chains below was sequenced from the same sample in a study of T cells in Graves' hyperthyroidism and ophthalmopathy. RNA transcripts gave rise to amplified TCR beta CDR3 regions. HTBI primers were employed in a first-round RT-PCR of the TCR CDR3. Each CDR3 protein gets one entry after TCRdb re-called the multiplex PCR reads with MiXCR. The table has 300,000 to 450,000 distinct CDR3 sequences, about 14% seen once. Material: blood. The receptors shown here come from a woman under 40 with Graves' ophthalmopathy.

This clonotype was observed a few times. The chain uses TRBV27 and TRBJ1-4; 10 bases match TRBD1. V dropped 2 bases and J dropped 7; count of bases not matched to a gene: 13. The CDR3 has 18 residues. Germline V gene lookup returns CDR1 MNHEY and CDR2 SMNVEV (reference sequence). The CDR3 DNA follows: TGTGCCAGCAGTTTAATGGGACAGGGGAGTTTAGATCGTGAAAAACTGTTTTTT. Residues: CASSLMGQGSLDREKLFF.

This clonotype was seen many times. The chain combines TRBV6-6 with TRBJ2-5, with 9 bases aligning to TRBD2. Trimming took 2 bases from V and 2 from J; bases not matched to a gene: 3. Per germline, CDR1 MNHNY and CDR2 SVGAGI (reference sequence). This CDR3 contains 15 residues. This chain's CDR3 is CASSYRGLAQETQYF. The CDR3 DNA sequence: TGTGCCAGCAGTTACCGGGGACTAGCTCAAGAGACCCAGTACTTC.

This clonotype was found many times. The J gene is TRBJ1-4, the V gene TRBV7-2, with 9 bases matching TRBD1. There are 16 residues in the CDR3. V was clipped by 0 bases and J by 4 bases; unmatched bases: 3. CDR1 is SGHTA, CDR2 FQGNSA, per germline. The CDR3 spells CASSLAPDRGNEKLFF. CDR3 DNA sequence: TGTGCCAGCAGCTTAGCCCCGGACAGGGGTAATGAAAAACTGTTTTTT.

The chain employs TRBV28 and TRBJ2-7, with 7 bases matching TRBD1. V shed 8 bases, J shed 6 bases, and the junction held 13 bases outside the gene matches. Germline CDR1 MDHEN, CDR2 SYDVKM. This CDR3 is built from 14 residues. Written as DNA, the CDR3 is TGTGCCAGCGGCCGCAGACAGGGATCGGGCGAGCAGTACTTC. Amino acid sequence: CASGRRQGSGEQYF.

As regards this clonotype: Given a much more abundant clone one base away, this may be a read error. The V call is TRBV6-2 or TRBV6-3, the J call TRBJ2-1; D is ambiguous. CDR3 length: 15 amino acids. The germline CDR1 and CDR2 sequences are MNHEY and SVGEGT. For the CDR3, the DNA is TGTGCCAGCCATAGTGTGGATTACTCCTACAATGAGCAGTCCTTC. The encoded protein is CASHSVDYSYNEQSF.

This clonotype was seen repeatedly, ten times or more. The rearrangement links TRBV30 to TRBJ1-2; D remains ambiguous. Per germline, CDR1 GTSNPN and CDR2 SVGIG (reference sequence). This CDR3 has 15 amino acids. Trimming stripped 2 bases from V and 4 bases from J, with 17 bases between. CDR3 amino acids: CAWSQGSVSGYGYTF. CDR3 DNA: TGTGCCTGGAGTCAAGGGTCAGTCAGTGGCTATGGCTACACCTTC.

This clonotype was observed many times. The J gene is TRBJ1-1, the V gene TRBV5-1; D possibly corresponds to TRBD1 (5 bases). Deletions cut 0 bases from V and 11 bases from J, with 17 bases between. CDR3 length equals 14 residues. Germline loops: CDR1 SGHRS, CDR2 YFSETQ. CDR3 sequence: CASSLGDGYTGAFF. DNA of the CDR3: TGCGCCAGCAGCTTGGGGGACGGCTATACGGGGGCTTTCTTT. The variable domain in full, with the rest retrieved from reference TRBV5-1 and TRBJ1-1, is KAGVTQTPRYLIKTRGQQVTLSCSPISGHRSVSWYQQTPGQGLQFLFEYFSETQRNKGNFPGRFSGRQFSNSRSEMNVSTLELGDSALYLCASSLGDGYTGAFFGQGTRLTVV.

This clonotype was recorded at least ten times. This chain joins TRBV20-1 and TRBJ2-1; 9 nucleotides match TRBD2. Trimming at V came to 3 bases and at J to 0 bases, leaving 6 bases not matched to a gene. Germline-derived CDR1 and CDR2 are DFQATT and SNEGSKA (reference sequence). This CDR3 region has 16 residues. As DNA, the CDR3 is TGCAGTGCTAGTTTAGCGGGGGCGAGCTCCTACAATGAGCAGTTCTTC. Amino acid sequence: CSASLAGASSYNEQFF.

This clonotype was picked up a small number of times. The rearrangement uses TRBV20-1 and TRBJ2-7; D is possibly TRBD1 (6 bases). The V and J ends lost 4 bases and 7 bases respectively, with 20 bases between them. The germline V gene encodes CDR1 DFQATT and CDR2 SNEGSKA (reference sequence). The CDR3 sequence is 14 residues long. The CDR3 sequence: CSAKLDSAWGEQYF. DNA of the CDR3: TGCAGTGCTAAATTGGACAGTGCCTGGGGAGAGCAGTACTTC.

To note about this clonotype: It is likely a read error, because the conserved phenylalanine at the end of the CDR3 is missing. The chain is built from TRBV9 and TRBJ2-1; 10 positions agree with TRBD2. The CDR3 is made up of 16 amino acids. Losses at the gene ends were 2 bases for V and 3 bases for J; bases not matched to a gene: 5. Germline V lookup: CDR1 SGDLS, CDR2 YYNGEE. CDR3 sequence (DNA): TGTGCCAGCAGCGTTCAGCGGGGGGGCCTCTACAATGAGCAGTTCCTC. This sequence encodes CASSVQRGGLYNEQFL.

This clonotype was picked up many times. J is TRBJ2-3 and V is TRBV28; D is possibly TRBD2 (6 bases). The CDR3 consists of 16 residues. CDR1 is MDHEN and CDR2 is SYDVKM in the germline V gene. Trimming left V 4 bases short and J 4 bases short, with 18 bases between. CDR3 loop: CASSYGGPGKSDTQYF. CDR3 nucleotide sequence: TGTGCCAGCAGTTACGGGGGTCCGGGGAAATCAGATACGCAGTATTTT.

This clonotype was counted ten times or more. The rearrangement uses TRBV2 and TRBJ2-1; 7 bases are a match to TRBD1. V gave up 4 bases and J gave up 7 bases; unmatched junction bases: 7. Germline V gene sequence: CDR1 SNHLY, CDR2 FYNNEI. The CDR3 is 14 amino acids. The CDR3 spells CASSAQGSRNEQFF. CDR3 coding DNA: TGTGCCAGCAGTGCACAGGGGAGTAGAAATGAGCAGTTCTTC.

This clonotype was seen ten or more times. The gene calls are TRBV14 and TRBJ1-2; D is undetermined. The V end was cut by 0 bases, the J end by 4 bases, with 12 bases between. Germline loops: CDR1 SGHDN, CDR2 FVKESK. This CDR3 comprises 15 residues. The CDR3 is CASSQDPTRTYGYTF. In DNA, the CDR3 is TGTGCCAGCAGCCAAGATCCGACCCGAACCTATGGCTACACCTTC.